The rows below give T cell receptor beta chains drawn from one sample of a study of vaccination effects on CD4 cells after COVID-19. Which antigens these TCRs recognize remains unknown. TCRdb's table, derived via immunoSEQ multiplex PCR, lists solely in-frame clones and lacks some. The table lists tens of thousands of clones, roughly 80% of them singletons. Sequenced material: CD4+ T cells from PBMCs cultured with HCoV-229E spike peptides, taken before COVID-19 vaccination. The receptors here all came from a human donor who received a COVID-19 vaccine. Each CDR3 is given with its conserved first and last residue. D genes are given only for firm matches. Clone size is not always given. Where it is, it says once, few, many or a class for expanded clones.

j_gene: TRBJ2-5
abundance: NA
v_gene: TRBV2
d_gene: NA
CDR3nt: TGTGCCAGCAGTGAAGTGACTACACAAGAGACCCAGTACTTC
CDR3aa: CASSEVTTQETQYF

j_gene: TRBJ2-3
abundance: NA
v_gene: TRBV27
d_gene: NA
CDR3nt: TGTGCCAGCAGTTATCGGGGGGCCGGCACAGATACGCAGTATTTT
CDR3aa: CASSYRGAGTDTQYF

j_gene: TRBJ1-5
abundance: NA
v_gene: TRBV6-5
d_gene: TRBD1
CDR3nt: TGTGCCAGCAGCAAGGACAGGGTGAATCAGCCCCAGCATTTT
CDR3aa: CASSKDRVNQPQHF

j_gene: TRBJ2-2
abundance: NA
v_gene: TRBV18
d_gene: NA
CDR3nt: TGTGCCAGCTCTTTAGACACCGGGGAGCTGTTTTTT
CDR3aa: CASSLDTGELFF

j_gene: TRBJ1-2
abundance: NA
v_gene: TRBV7-2
d_gene: NA
CDR3nt: TGTGCCAGCACCCTGACAGTCCCCTATGGCTACACCTTC
CDR3aa: CASTLTVPYGYTF

j_gene: TRBJ1-1
abundance: few
v_gene: TRBV6-5
d_gene: NA
CDR3nt: TGTGCCAGCAGTTACCTAGGGGCGCGGAACACTGAAGCTTTCTTT
CDR3aa: CASSYLGARNTEAFF

j_gene: TRBJ1-3
abundance: NA
v_gene: TRBV6-5
d_gene: NA
CDR3nt: TGTGCCAGCAGTTACGTTCAAGGCCCCGGAAACACCATATATTTT
CDR3aa: CASSYVQGPGNTIYF

j_gene: TRBJ1-1
abundance: few
v_gene: TRBV2
d_gene: NA
CDR3nt: TGTGCCAGCCAAAAGAACACTGAAGCTTTCTTT
CDR3aa: CASQKNTEAFF

j_gene: TRBJ2-2
abundance: NA
v_gene: TRBV7-9
d_gene: TRBD2
CDR3nt: TGTGCCAGCAGCTTAGCATTGGGCGGGGGACGCACCGGGGAGCTGTTTTTT
CDR3aa: CASSLALGGGRTGELFF

j_gene: TRBJ1-1
abundance: NA
v_gene: TRBV7-3
d_gene: NA
CDR3nt: TGTGCCAGCAGCTTAACCGGGCACGGGATGAACACTGAAGCTTTCTTT
CDR3aa: CASSLTGHGMNTEAFF

j_gene: TRBJ2-1
abundance: NA
v_gene: TRBV7-2
d_gene: NA
CDR3nt: TGTGCCAGCAGCCCTACTAGGGTAAAAAATGAGCAGTTCTTC
CDR3aa: CASSPTRVKNEQFF

j_gene: TRBJ2-3
abundance: medium-sized
v_gene: TRBV7-9
d_gene: NA
CDR3nt: TGTGCCAGCAGCTTGGACCATTCCACAGATACGCAGTATTTT
CDR3aa: CASSLDHSTDTQYF

j_gene: TRBJ2-6
abundance: few
v_gene: TRBV7-9
d_gene: NA
CDR3nt: TGTGCCAGCACCCCAGGGGATGGGGCCAACGTCCTGACTTTC
CDR3aa: CASTPGDGANVLTF

j_gene: TRBJ1-1
abundance: NA
v_gene: TRBV27
d_gene: TRBD1
CDR3nt: TGTGCCAGCAGTCCGCGGGACAGTTATGAAATGAACACTGAAGCTTTCTTT
CDR3aa: CASSPRDSYEMNTEAFF

j_gene: TRBJ2-5
abundance: once
v_gene: TRBV10-3
d_gene: TRBD2
CDR3nt: TGTGCCATCAGCTCGACTAGCGGGGGCCAAGAGACCCAGTACTTC
CDR3aa: CAISSTSGGQETQYF

j_gene: TRBJ2-2
abundance: NA
v_gene: TRBV20-1
d_gene: NA
CDR3nt: TGCAGTGCTAGTTCAGGTCCGACCACCGGGGAGCTGTTTTTT
CDR3aa: CSASSGPTTGELFF

j_gene: TRBJ2-1
abundance: NA
v_gene: TRBV10-1
d_gene: NA
CDR3nt: TGCGCCAGCAGTGGAGGGAGTTGGTACAATGAGCAGTTCTTC
CDR3aa: CASSGGSWYNEQFF

j_gene: TRBJ2-4
abundance: NA
v_gene: TRBV5-1
d_gene: TRBD1
CDR3nt: TGCGCCAGCAGCTTGGAAGGCCAGGGGGCCCACAATCAGTACTTC
CDR3aa: CASSLEGQGAHNQYF

j_gene: TRBJ2-4
abundance: NA
v_gene: TRBV10-2
d_gene: NA
CDR3nt: TGCGCCAGCAGTGTTGGCCCCAGGGGAGTAGGGCACATTCAGTACTTC
CDR3aa: CASSVGPRGVGHIQYF

j_gene: TRBJ1-2
abundance: NA
v_gene: TRBV7-9
d_gene: NA
CDR3nt: TGTGCCAGCAGCTTAGATCGGCCAGTCCCCGAGGGGGGCTACACCTTC
CDR3aa: CASSLDRPVPEGGYTF

j_gene: TRBJ2-3
abundance: NA
v_gene: TRBV10-3
d_gene: TRBD2
CDR3nt: TGTGCCATCAGTGAGTCGGGCGGGGGTACGCAGTATTTT
CDR3aa: CAISESGGGTQYF

j_gene: TRBJ2-5
abundance: NA
v_gene: TRBV6-2/TRBV6-3
d_gene: TRBD2
CDR3nt: TGTGCCAGCAGTACAGGTAGCGGGGGGACGCAAGAGACCCAGTACTTC
CDR3aa: CASSTGSGGTQETQYF

j_gene: TRBJ1-4
abundance: NA
v_gene: TRBV14
d_gene: NA
CDR3nt: TGTGCCAGCAGCCAAGCCGGGCAGTCGAAAGAAAAACTGTTTTTT
CDR3aa: CASSQAGQSKEKLFF

j_gene: TRBJ2-5
abundance: NA
v_gene: TRBV3-1/TRBV3-2
d_gene: TRBD1
CDR3nt: TGTGCCAGCAGCTACAGGGGTGAGACCCAGTACTTC
CDR3aa: CASSYRGETQYF

j_gene: TRBJ1-2
abundance: NA
v_gene: TRBV6-5
d_gene: NA
CDR3nt: TGTGCCAGCAGGACACAGGAGATCCATGGCTACACCTTC
CDR3aa: CASRTQEIHGYTF

j_gene: TRBJ1-2
abundance: once
v_gene: TRBV19
d_gene: NA
CDR3nt: TGTGCCGCGTCTCGGGGGGGTGACTATGGCTACACCTTC
CDR3aa: CAASRGGDYGYTF

j_gene: TRBJ2-5
abundance: NA
v_gene: TRBV7-2
d_gene: NA
CDR3nt: TGTGCCAGCAGTTCTGAACAGGGATGGGGTAAAACCCAGTACTTC
CDR3aa: CASSSEQGWGKTQYF

j_gene: TRBJ2-5
abundance: NA
v_gene: TRBV6-5
d_gene: NA
CDR3nt: TGTGCCAGCAGTTACGTGAGGGGGGAGACCCAGTACTTC
CDR3aa: CASSYVRGETQYF

j_gene: TRBJ1-2
abundance: few
v_gene: TRBV5-4
d_gene: NA
CDR3nt: TGTGCCAGCAGCTTTAGGGGAAACTATGGCTACACCTTC
CDR3aa: CASSFRGNYGYTF

j_gene: TRBJ1-5
abundance: NA
v_gene: TRBV6-5
d_gene: NA
CDR3nt: TGTGCCAGCAGCCAAGGTGGGGGTAATCAGCCCCAGCATTTT
CDR3aa: CASSQGGGNQPQHF

j_gene: TRBJ2-1
abundance: NA
v_gene: TRBV25-1
d_gene: TRBD2
CDR3nt: TGTGCCAGCAGTGAACGGCTAGCGGGGGCCTACAATGAGCAGTTCTTC
CDR3aa: CASSERLAGAYNEQFF

j_gene: TRBJ2-3
abundance: NA
v_gene: TRBV5-1
d_gene: NA
CDR3nt: TGCGCCAGCAGCTTGACGGGGAGCACAGATACGCAGTATTTT
CDR3aa: CASSLTGSTDTQYF

j_gene: TRBJ2-1
abundance: few
v_gene: TRBV5-1
d_gene: TRBD1
CDR3nt: TGCGCCAGCAGACTAGACAGGGGGCTGAACAATGAGCAGTTCTTC
CDR3aa: CASRLDRGLNNEQFF

j_gene: TRBJ2-3
abundance: NA
v_gene: TRBV10-1
d_gene: TRBD1
CDR3nt: TGCGCCAGCAACCGGACAGGGGGCGCCTTCTCAGATACGCAGTATTTT
CDR3aa: CASNRTGGAFSDTQYF

j_gene: TRBJ2-5
abundance: NA
v_gene: TRBV2
d_gene: NA
CDR3nt: TGTGCCAGCAGTCGACTCCAAGAGACCCAGTACTTC
CDR3aa: CASSRLQETQYF

j_gene: TRBJ1-2
abundance: NA
v_gene: TRBV14
d_gene: NA
CDR3nt: TGTGCCAGCAGCCAACTAGGGATCGGCAGAAACTATGGCTACACCTTC
CDR3aa: CASSQLGIGRNYGYTF

j_gene: TRBJ2-5
abundance: NA
v_gene: TRBV6-5
d_gene: TRBD2
CDR3nt: TGTGCCAGCAGTACATCTAGCGGGGCCGAGACCCAGTACTTC
CDR3aa: CASSTSSGAETQYF